The rows below give T cell receptor beta chains drawn from one sample of a study of blood T cells in healthy people across ages. Each CDR3 protein is one row after TCRdb ran MiXCR on the 5' RACE reads. The sample records 1,800,000 or so distinct CDR3 sequences, 30% to 40% being singletons. What was sequenced was blood. These receptors were collected from a human donor in good health. Each CDR3 is given with its conserved first and last residue. The order of the fields is V gene, J gene, clone size, D gene, CDR3 DNA, CDR3 protein. The D gene is left open where the match is weak. Size is omitted from some rows. Given values are once, few, many or a class for expanded clones.

>TRBV7-2|TRBJ2-2|once|-
TGTGCCAGCAGCTTAGAGTTCAGGGCCGGGGAGCTGTTTTTT
CASSLEFRAGELFF
>TRBV7-8|TRBJ2-1|-|-
TGTGCCACTCCGGAGGAAGAGTTTGACAATGAGCAGTTCTTC
CATPEEEFDNEQFF
>TRBV7-2|TRBJ1-3|-|-
TGTGCCAGCAGCCGCCGGGGACAAGGTTTAGAGGGAAACACCATATATTTT
CASSRRGQGLEGNTIYF
>TRBV7-9|TRBJ1-1|-|-
TGTGCCAGCAGCTTATATATGACTGGCACTGAAGCTTTCTTT
CASSLYMTGTEAFF
>TRBV5-1|TRBJ2-1|-|TRBD1
TGCGCCAGCAGCTTGACCCGACAGGGGGCGGTTAGGCGGAATGAGCAGTTCTTC
CASSLTRQGAVRRNEQFF
>TRBV9|TRBJ1-1|-|-
TGTGCCAGCACCCAGTTTGGCGGACCAATGAACACTGAAGCTTTCTTT
CASTQFGGPMNTEAFF
>TRBV20-1|TRBJ2-7|-|-
TGCAGTGCTAGTCCTGGGGTTGTCTACGAGCAGTACTTC
CSASPGVVYEQYF
>TRBV9|TRBJ1-2|-|TRBD1
TGTGCCAGCAGCGTAGGAACAGGGGAGAGCTATGGCTACACCTTC
CASSVGTGESYGYTF
>TRBV20-1|TRBJ1-4|few|-
TGCAGTGCTAGAGTTGGGGTTGAAGATGAAAAACTGTTTTTT
CSARVGVEDEKLFF
>TRBV10-3|TRBJ2-1|-|-
TGTGCCATCAGTGAAGGATCGGACAATGAGCAGTTCTTC
CAISEGSDNEQFF
>TRBV6-5|TRBJ2-7|-|TRBD1
TGTGCCAGCAGTAACAGGGGGTTCGAGCAGTACTTC
CASSNRGFEQYF
>TRBV6-1|TRBJ1-5|few|TRBD1
TGTGCCAGCAGTGAAAGGATGAGACAGGGTCGACAGCCCCAGCATTTT
CASSERMRQGRQPQHF
>TRBV7-9|TRBJ1-6|-|TRBD1
TGTGCCAGCAGCTTATCGACAGGGGGGAATTCACCCCTCCACTTT
CASSLSTGGNSPLHF
>TRBV12-3/TRBV12-4|TRBJ1-1|-|TRBD1
TGTGCCAGCAGGCTCAATCAGGGGGACACTGAAGCTTTCTTT
CASRLNQGDTEAFF
>TRBV6-4|TRBJ2-1|many|-
TGTGCCAGCAGTGACTCTGTTTACAATGAGCAGTTCTTC
CASSDSVYNEQFF
>TRBV9|TRBJ1-2|many|-
TGTGCCAGCAGTCCCTCGGGCCCCTATGGCTACACCTTC
CASSPSGPYGYTF
>TRBV6-2/TRBV6-3|TRBJ2-6|few|TRBD1
TGTGCCAGCGCGGACAGGGTCTCTGGGGCCAACGTCCTGACTTTC
CASADRVSGANVLTF
>TRBV12-3/TRBV12-4|TRBJ2-3|few|-
TGTGCCAGCATCAAACTTTACCCAGGAGATACGCAGTATTTT
CASIKLYPGDTQYF
>TRBV20-1|TRBJ1-2|few|-
TGCAGTGCCGCGACCCCCTACTATGGCTACACCTTC
CSAATPYYGYTF
>TRBV29-1|TRBJ2-7|-|TRBD2
TGCAGCGTCGGACAGCGGGGGGGAATCTACGAGCAGTACTTC
CSVGQRGGIYEQYF
>TRBV9|TRBJ2-1|-|TRBD2
TGTGCCAGCAGCGTAGGGCGGGGGGGAAATTCTGAGCAGTTCTTC
CASSVGRGGNSEQFF
>TRBV7-2|TRBJ1-1|-|TRBD1
TGTGCCAGCAGTTGGACAGGGGGGGACACTGAAGCTTTCTTT
CASSWTGGDTEAFF
>TRBV4-3|TRBJ2-5|many|-
TGCGCCAGCAGCCTGGGTACAGGGTGGGAGGAGACCCAGTACTTC
CASSLGTGWEETQYF
>TRBV5-5|TRBJ1-5|-|-
TGTGCCAGCAGCTTGGGTGAGGGGGGAAGGCAGCCCCAGCATTTT
CASSLGEGGRQPQHF
>TRBV3-1|TRBJ2-3|-|TRBD2
TGTGCCAGCAGCCACGGACTAGCGGGGGGACCTAGCAAGTGGACAGATACGCAGTATTTT
CASSHGLAGGPSKWTDTQYF
>TRBV12-3/TRBV12-4|TRBJ1-5|-|TRBD1
TGTGCCAGCAGAGCCGGGACAGGGGGTTTGATCAGCAATCAGCCCCAGCATTTT
CASRAGTGGLISNQPQHF
>TRBV4-3|TRBJ1-2|-|-
TGCGCCAGCAGCCAAGCATTCACAGGGAACTATGGCTACACCTTC
CASSQAFTGNYGYTF
>TRBV7-2|TRBJ2-2|few|-
TGTGCCAGCAGCTTAGTGACAAGGGCAACCACCGGGGAGCTGTTTTTT
CASSLVTRATTGELFF
>TRBV20-1|TRBJ2-7|-|-
TGCAGTGCTCGGACACCTTTTGGGGAGCAGTACTTC
CSARTPFGEQYF
>TRBV4-1|TRBJ2-3|-|TRBD1
TGCGCCAGCAGCATCTCGGCCGGGACAGTAACGGATACGCAGTATTTT
CASSISAGTVTDTQYF
>TRBV12-3/TRBV12-4|TRBJ2-5|-|TRBD2
TGTGCCAGCAGCCTCGGGACTAGCGGGGGGGCGAAGACCCAGTACTTC
CASSLGTSGGAKTQYF
>TRBV7-2|TRBJ2-7|-|-
TGTGCCAGCAGCCCAGAGGCGGGATTGACCTACGAGCAGTACTTC
CASSPEAGLTYEQYF
>TRBV20-1|TRBJ1-2|-|-
TGCAGTTACGCCCGGGACACACGGATTCGGGGCTACACCTTC
CSYARDTRIRGYTF
>TRBV29-1|TRBJ2-7|few|-
TGCAGCGCCGTGGGGGCCAGAGACTACGAGCAGTACTTC
CSAVGARDYEQYF
>TRBV20-1|TRBJ1-1|-|-
TGCAGTGCTAGGGACCCACTCTGGGCTTTCTTT
CSARDPLWAFF
>TRBV11-1|TRBJ1-1|-|-
TGTGCCCCTCCTGAAGCTTTCTTT
CAPPEAFF
>TRBV7-9|TRBJ2-7|few|-
TGTGCCAGCAGCCCCCGGGGAGGAAGCGAGCAGTACTTC
CASSPRGGSEQYF
>TRBV4-2|TRBJ2-1|-|TRBD1
TGTGCCAGCAGCCAAGATCCTGACAGGGGGAGCTACAATGAGCAGTTCTTC
CASSQDPDRGSYNEQFF
>TRBV10-3|TRBJ2-7|few|TRBD1
TGTGCCATCAGCTCGGACAGGGCCGGGACCTACGAGCAGTACTTC
CAISSDRAGTYEQYF
>TRBV12-3/TRBV12-4|TRBJ2-1|few|-
TGTGCCAGCAGTCTCAGAATCCCGAACTCCTACAATGAGCAGTTCTTC
CASSLRIPNSYNEQFF
>TRBV11-2|TRBJ2-7|-|TRBD2
TGTGCCAGCAGTACCACCGGGGGGGCCTACCGGACCTACGAGCAGTACTTC
CASSTTGGAYRTYEQYF
>TRBV5-4|TRBJ2-7|-|TRBD2
TGTGCCAGCAGCTTTTTCAGGGCGGGGGACCGTTACGAGCAGTACTTC
CASSFFRAGDRYEQYF
>TRBV6-4|TRBJ2-5|few|-
TGTGCCAGCAGTGAGACGGAACAAGAGACCCAGTACTTC
CASSETEQETQYF
>TRBV18|TRBJ1-1|-|-
TGTGCCAGCTCACCCCCGGAAATGAACACTGAAGCTTTCTTT
CASSPPEMNTEAFF
>TRBV10-3|TRBJ1-5|-|-
TGTGCCATCAGTGAACGGGGGGGAGACAATCAGCCCCAGCATTTT
CAISERGGDNQPQHF
>TRBV5-6|TRBJ2-7|few|-
TGTGCCAGCAGCGATGGACACAGCGAGCAGTACTTC
CASSDGHSEQYF
>TRBV6-5|TRBJ2-3|-|-
TGTGCCAGCAGTCCAAACAATGCGGATACGCAGTATTTT
CASSPNNADTQYF
>TRBV5-6|TRBJ2-7|-|-
TGTGCCAGCAGCTTGGTCGGGGCCACCTACGAGCAGTACTTC
CASSLVGATYEQYF